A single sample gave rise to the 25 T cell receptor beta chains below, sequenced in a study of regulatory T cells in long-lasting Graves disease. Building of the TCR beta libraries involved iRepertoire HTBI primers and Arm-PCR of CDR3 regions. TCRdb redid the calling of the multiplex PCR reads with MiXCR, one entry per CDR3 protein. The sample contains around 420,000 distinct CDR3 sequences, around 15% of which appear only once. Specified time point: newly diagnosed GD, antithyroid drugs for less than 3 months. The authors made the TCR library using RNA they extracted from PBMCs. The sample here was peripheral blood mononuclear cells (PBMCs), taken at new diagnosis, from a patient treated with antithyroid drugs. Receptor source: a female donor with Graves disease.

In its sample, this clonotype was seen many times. CDR3 protein: CASSFTVAADTQYF. The CDR3 coding sequence is TGTGCCAGCAGTTTTACAGTGGCCGCAGATACGCAGTATTTT. The genes are TRBV28 and TRBJ2-3; D not certain. Germline CDR1 MDHEN, CDR2 SYDVKM. V was trimmed by 3 bases and J by 4 bases, leaving 11 bases between them. This CDR3 comprises 14 residues.

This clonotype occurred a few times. CDR3 DNA: TGCAGTGCTAGTCTAGCGGGGCTGGGGGGGGAGCTGTTTTTT. Translating gives CSASLAGLGGELFF. The chain is built from TRBV20-1 and TRBJ2-2, with TRBD2 identical over 9 bases. Germline values: CDR1 DFQATT, CDR2 SNEGSKA (reference sequence). V shed 3 bases and J 8 bases; nucleotides not matched to a gene: 7. The CDR3 sequence is 14 residues long.

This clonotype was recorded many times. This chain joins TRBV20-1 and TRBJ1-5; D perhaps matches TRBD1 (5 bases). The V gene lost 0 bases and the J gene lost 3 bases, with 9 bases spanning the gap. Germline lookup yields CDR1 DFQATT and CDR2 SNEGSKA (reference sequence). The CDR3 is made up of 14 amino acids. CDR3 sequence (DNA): TGCAGTGCTAGAGAAGGGACCAACAATCAGCCCCAGCATTTT. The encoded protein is CSAREGTNNQPQHF.

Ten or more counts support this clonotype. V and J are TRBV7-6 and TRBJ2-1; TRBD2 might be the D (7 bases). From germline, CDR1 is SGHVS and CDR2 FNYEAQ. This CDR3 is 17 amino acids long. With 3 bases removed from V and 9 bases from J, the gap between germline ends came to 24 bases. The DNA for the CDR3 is TGTGCCAGCAGCTTGTTAGGCAGGGGTCCTTGGGAGGGTGAGCAGTTCTTC. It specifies CASSLLGRGPWEGEQFF.

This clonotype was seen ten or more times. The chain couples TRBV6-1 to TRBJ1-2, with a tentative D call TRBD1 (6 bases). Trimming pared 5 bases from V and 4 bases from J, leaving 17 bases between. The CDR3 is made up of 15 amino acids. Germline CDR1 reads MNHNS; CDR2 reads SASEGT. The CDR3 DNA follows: TGTGCCAGCAGTCCCCGGGACATTTCAGCCTATGGCTACACCTTC. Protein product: CASSPRDISAYGYTF.

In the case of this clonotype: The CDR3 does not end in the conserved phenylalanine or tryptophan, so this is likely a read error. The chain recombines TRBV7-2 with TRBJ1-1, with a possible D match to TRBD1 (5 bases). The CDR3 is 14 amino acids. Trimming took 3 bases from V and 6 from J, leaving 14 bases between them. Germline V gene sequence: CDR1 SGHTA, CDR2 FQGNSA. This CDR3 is CASSLGLQSAEAFL. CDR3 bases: TGTGCCAGCAGCTTGGGACTACAAAGCGCTGAAGCTTTCCTT.

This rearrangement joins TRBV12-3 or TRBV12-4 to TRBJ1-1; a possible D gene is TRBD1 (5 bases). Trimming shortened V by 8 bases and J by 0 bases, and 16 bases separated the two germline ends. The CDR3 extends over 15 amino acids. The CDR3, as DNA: TGTGCCAGCGGACCCCAAAGGGGCTTGAACACTGAAGCTTTCTTT. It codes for CASGPQRGLNTEAFF.

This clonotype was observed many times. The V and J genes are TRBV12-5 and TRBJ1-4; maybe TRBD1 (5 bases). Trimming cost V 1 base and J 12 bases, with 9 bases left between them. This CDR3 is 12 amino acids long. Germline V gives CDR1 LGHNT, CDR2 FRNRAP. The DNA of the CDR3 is TGTGCTAGTGGTTTGGAACTGGGGGAACTGTTTTTT. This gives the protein CASGLELGELFF.

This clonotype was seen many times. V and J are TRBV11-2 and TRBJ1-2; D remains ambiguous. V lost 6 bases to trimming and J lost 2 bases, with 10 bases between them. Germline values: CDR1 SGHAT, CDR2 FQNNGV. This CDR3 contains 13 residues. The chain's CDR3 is CASSPGRNYGYTF. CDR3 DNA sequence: TGTGCCAGCAGTCCCGGACGGAACTATGGCTACACCTTC.

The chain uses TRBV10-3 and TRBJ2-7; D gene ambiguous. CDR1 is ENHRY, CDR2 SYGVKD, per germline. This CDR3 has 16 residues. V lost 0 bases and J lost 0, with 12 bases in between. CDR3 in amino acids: CAISESDVLDSYEQYF. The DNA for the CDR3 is TGTGCCATCAGTGAGTCGGACGTTCTCGACTCCTACGAGCAGTACTTC.

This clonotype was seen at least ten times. In DNA, the CDR3 is TGCAGTGCTAGAGATATTCGGGGGAGCACAGATACGCAGTATTTT. Protein product: CSARDIRGSTDTQYF. The chain employs TRBV20-1 and TRBJ2-3, with D possibly matching TRBD2 (6 bases). Deletions cut 0 bases from V and 0 bases from J, with 10 bases between. Germline loops: CDR1 DFQATT, CDR2 SNEGSKA (reference sequence). The CDR3 runs 15 residues.

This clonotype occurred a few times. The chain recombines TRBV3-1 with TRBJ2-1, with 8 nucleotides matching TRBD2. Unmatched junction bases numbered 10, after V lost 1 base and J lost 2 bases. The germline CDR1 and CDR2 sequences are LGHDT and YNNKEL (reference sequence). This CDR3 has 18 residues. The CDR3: CASSQGAGARGAYNEQFF. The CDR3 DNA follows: TGTGCCAGCAGCCAAGGAGCGGGAGCGCGAGGGGCCTACAATGAGCAGTTCTTC.

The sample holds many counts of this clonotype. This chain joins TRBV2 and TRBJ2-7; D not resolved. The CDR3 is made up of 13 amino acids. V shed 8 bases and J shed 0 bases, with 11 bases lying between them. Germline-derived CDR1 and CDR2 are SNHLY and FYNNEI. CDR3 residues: CASRLSPSYEQYF. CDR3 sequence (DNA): TGTGCCAGCCGACTCTCACCCTCCTACGAGCAGTACTTC.

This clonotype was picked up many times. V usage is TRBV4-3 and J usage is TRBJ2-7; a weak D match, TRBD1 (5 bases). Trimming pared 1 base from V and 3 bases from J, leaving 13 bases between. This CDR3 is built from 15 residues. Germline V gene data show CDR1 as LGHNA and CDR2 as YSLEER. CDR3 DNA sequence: TGCGCCAGCAGCCAAGTTGCGACAGACAGCTACGAGCAGTACTTC. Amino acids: CASSQVATDSYEQYF.

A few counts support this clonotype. The CDR3 is CASSAAGSSGTDTQYF. The DNA of the CDR3 is TGTGCCAGCTCGGCCGCCGGGTCGTCCGGCACAGATACGCAGTATTTT. The chain joins TRBV6-1 to TRBJ2-3; D unresolved. Germline CDR1 is MNHNS and CDR2 is SASEGT. CDR3 length equals 16 residues. V was shortened by 8 bases and J by 1 base, with 19 bases between the two germline ends.

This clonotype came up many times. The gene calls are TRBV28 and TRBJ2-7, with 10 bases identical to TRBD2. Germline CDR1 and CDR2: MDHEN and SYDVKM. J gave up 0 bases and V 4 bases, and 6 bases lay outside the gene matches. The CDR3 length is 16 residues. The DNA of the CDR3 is TGTGCCAGCAGTTCGCCGGGACTAGCGTCCTCCTACGAGCAGTACTTC. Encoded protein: CASSSPGLASSYEQYF.

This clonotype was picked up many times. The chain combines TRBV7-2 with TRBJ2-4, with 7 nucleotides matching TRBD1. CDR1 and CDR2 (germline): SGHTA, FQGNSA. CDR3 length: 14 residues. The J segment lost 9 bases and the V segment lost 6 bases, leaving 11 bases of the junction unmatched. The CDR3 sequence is CASSPDRDETIQYF. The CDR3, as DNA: TGTGCCAGCAGTCCTGACAGGGACGAGACCATTCAGTACTTC.

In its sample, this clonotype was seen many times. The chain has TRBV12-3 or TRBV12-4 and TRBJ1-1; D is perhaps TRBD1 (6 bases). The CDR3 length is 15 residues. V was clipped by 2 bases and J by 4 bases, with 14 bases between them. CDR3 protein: CASSLQGGIATEAFF. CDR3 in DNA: TGTGCCAGCAGTTTACAAGGGGGTATTGCCACTGAAGCTTTCTTT.

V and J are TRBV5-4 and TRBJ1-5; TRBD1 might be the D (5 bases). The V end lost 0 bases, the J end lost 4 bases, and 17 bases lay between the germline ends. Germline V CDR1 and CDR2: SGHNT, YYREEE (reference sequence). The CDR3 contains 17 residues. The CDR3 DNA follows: TGTGCCAGCAGCTTGGCCCGGGGGGGTCACGTTAATCAGCCCCAGCATTTT. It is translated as CASSLARGGHVNQPQHF. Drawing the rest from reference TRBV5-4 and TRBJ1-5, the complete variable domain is ETGVTQSPTHLIKTRGQQVTLRCSSQSGHNTVSWYQQALGQGPQFIFQYYREEENGRGNFPPRFSGLQFPNYSSELNVNALELDDSALYLCASSLARGGHVNQPQHFGDGTRLSIL.

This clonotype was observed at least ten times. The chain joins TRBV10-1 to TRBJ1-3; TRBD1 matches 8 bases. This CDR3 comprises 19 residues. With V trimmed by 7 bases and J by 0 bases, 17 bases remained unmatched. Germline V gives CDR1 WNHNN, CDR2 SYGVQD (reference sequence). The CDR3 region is CASIELRDRTFFSGNTIYF. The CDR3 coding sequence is TGCGCCAGCATCGAACTTCGGGACAGGACCTTCTTCTCTGGAAACACCATATATTTT.

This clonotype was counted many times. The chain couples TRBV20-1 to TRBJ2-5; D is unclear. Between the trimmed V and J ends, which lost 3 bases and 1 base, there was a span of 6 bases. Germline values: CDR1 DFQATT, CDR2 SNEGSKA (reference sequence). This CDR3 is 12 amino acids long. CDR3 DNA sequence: TGCAGTGCTAGTAGAATCCAAGAGACCCAGTACTTC. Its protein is CSASRIQETQYF.

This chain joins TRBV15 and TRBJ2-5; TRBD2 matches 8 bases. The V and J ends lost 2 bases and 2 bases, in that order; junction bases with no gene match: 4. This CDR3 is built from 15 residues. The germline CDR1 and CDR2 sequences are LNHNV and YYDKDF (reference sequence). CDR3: CATSRNLAGQETQYF. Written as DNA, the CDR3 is TGTGCCACCAGCAGAAATTTAGCGGGGCAAGAGACCCAGTACTTC.

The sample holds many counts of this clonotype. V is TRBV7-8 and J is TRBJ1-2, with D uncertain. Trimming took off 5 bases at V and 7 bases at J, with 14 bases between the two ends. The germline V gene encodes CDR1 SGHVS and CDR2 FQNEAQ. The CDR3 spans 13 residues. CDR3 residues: CASSADRWGGYTF. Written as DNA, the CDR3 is TGTGCCAGCAGCGCTGATCGGTGGGGTGGCTACACCTTC.

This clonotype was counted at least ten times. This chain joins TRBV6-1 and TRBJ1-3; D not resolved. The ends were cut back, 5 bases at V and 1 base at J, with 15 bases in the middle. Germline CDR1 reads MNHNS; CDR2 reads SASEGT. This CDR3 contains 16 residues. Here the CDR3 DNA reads TGTGCCAGCAGTCCACTGGACGGATCATCTGGAAACACCATATATTTT. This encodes CASSPLDGSSGNTIYF.

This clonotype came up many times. The CDR3 here is CASSIRGVAGGSRDEQYF. The CDR3 DNA follows: TGTGCCAGCAGCATACGAGGCGTAGCGGGAGGGTCTCGGGACGAGCAGTACTTC. The chain uses TRBV7-9 and TRBJ2-7; TRBD2 matches 11 bases. Germline CDR1 is SEHNR and CDR2 is FQNEAQ (reference sequence). The CDR3 contains 18 residues. After removal of 5 bases from V and 5 bases from J, the junction contained 17 bases not matched to a gene.